The T cell receptor beta chain under discussion was sequenced for a study of OX40 agonist ivuxolimab in advanced cancers. Turning to the study itself: Patients were given ivuxolimab, an antibody that agonizes OX40 (CD134).

The germline V gene encodes CDR1 SGHDT and CDR2 YYEEEE. The CDR3 covers 16 residues. Between the trimmed V and J ends, which lost 3 bases and 1 base, there was a span of 17 bases. Sequencing used immunoSEQ multiplex PCR; TCRdb keeps in-frame clones, though not all of them. The data show about 50,000 clones, roughly 86% seen once. The source was CD4+ or CD8+ T cells sorted from blood, collected in a trial of the OX40 agonist ivuxolimab. The source of this sequence is an adult with an advanced solid tumor such as melanoma, head and neck, liver or kidney cancer. This rearrangement joins TRBV5-6 to TRBJ2-7, with a possible D match to TRBD1 (6 bases). The CDR3 DNA reads as TGTGCCAGCAGCTCCCTAGAGGCAGGGGCGTCCTACGAGCAGTACTTC. Amino acids: CASSSLEAGASYEQYF.